The 25 T cell receptor beta chains below were found in one sample sequenced in a study of cytomegalovirus exposure and HLA in healthy donors. The PCR made use of 60 Vbeta and 13 Jbeta primers. Data came from immunoSEQ multiplex PCR; TCRdb stores just in-frame clones and leaves some out. The sample has 170,000 or so clones, 75% to 90% seen once; the top ten hold approximately 2%. The sample was PBMCs. These receptors were collected from a young woman in good health and CMV-seronegative.

The rearrangement uses TRBV15 and TRBJ1-2; 8 nucleotides match TRBD1. Germline V lookup: CDR1 LNHNV, CDR2 YYDKDF (reference sequence). V lost 5 bases to trimming and J lost 6 bases; unmatched junction nucleotides: 11. The CDR3 has 15 amino acids. The CDR3 spells CATSESRATGDGYTF. CDR3 nucleotides: TGTGCCACCAGCGAGAGTCGGGCGACAGGGGATGGCTACACCTTC.

The gene calls are TRBV11-1 and TRBJ2-3; 8 positions match TRBD2. Germline trimming cut 5 bases from V and 6 bases from J; bases unmatched to any gene: 13. The V gene's germline CDR1 is SGHAT and CDR2 FQDESV (reference sequence). The CDR3 sequence is 16 residues long. The CDR3: CASSLGLVPLRDTQYF. CDR3 DNA: TGTGCCAGCAGCCTGGGACTAGTCCCCCTTCGGGATACGCAGTATTTT. Full variable domain (missing parts from reference TRBV11-1 and TRBJ2-3): EAEVAQSPRYKITEKSQAVAFWCDPISGHATLYWYRQILGQGPELLVQFQDESVVDDSQLPKDRFSAERLKGVDSTLKIQPAELGDSAMYLCASSLGLVPLRDTQYFGPGTRLTVL.

The J gene is TRBJ1-5, the V gene TRBV6-6, with D tentatively TRBD1 (6 bases). This CDR3 contains 14 residues. Germline lookup yields CDR1 MNHNY and CDR2 SVGAGI (reference sequence). Trimming took off 5 bases at V and 6 bases at J, with 14 bases between the two ends. The CDR3 loop is CASSPGDASQPQHF. For the CDR3, the DNA is TGTGCCAGCAGTCCAGGGGACGCGAGTCAGCCCCAGCATTTT.

This chain links TRBV19 with TRBJ2-3, with 9 bases lining up with TRBD2. Trimming at V came to 1 base and at J to 2 bases, leaving 1 base not matched to a gene. Germline CDR1 and CDR2: LNHDA and SQIVND (reference sequence). This CDR3 comprises 15 residues. The CDR3 nucleotides read TGTGCCAGTAGTATAGCTAGCGGGGTCACAGATACGCAGTATTTT. Amino acid sequence: CASSIASGVTDTQYF. Full variable domain (missing parts from reference TRBV19 and TRBJ2-3): DGGITQSPKYLFRKEGQNVTLSCEQNLNHDAMYWYRQDPGQGLRLIYYSQIVNDFQKGDIAEGYSVSREKKESFPLTVTSAQKNPTAFYLCASSIASGVTDTQYFGPGTRLTVL.

The chain links TRBV29-1 to TRBJ1-2; D is perhaps TRBD1 (5 bases). The V gene's germline CDR1 is SQVTM and CDR2 ANQGSEA. The V end lost 7 bases, the J end lost 4 bases, and 10 bases lay between the germline ends. The CDR3 runs 11 residues. CDR3 nucleotides: TGCAGCGATTGGACAACCTATGGCTACACCTTC. Amino acids: CSDWTTYGYTF.

J is TRBJ2-1 and V is TRBV28, with a tentative D call TRBD2 (7 bases). CDR1 MDHEN and CDR2 SYDVKM come from the germline V gene. The length of the CDR3 is 18 residues. The V end lost 2 bases, the J end lost 14 bases, and 31 bases lay between the germline ends. The CDR3 region is CASSLRYKGDRGDDRKFF. The DNA for the CDR3 is TGTGCCAGCAGTTTACGGTATAAGGGGGATCGGGGGGATGACCGAAAGTTCTTC.

The count of this clone is one. The CDR3 loop is CAWRLAGSETQYF. CDR3 DNA sequence: TGTGCCTGGCGGCTAGCGGGATCAGAGACCCAGTACTTC. The V and J genes are TRBV30 and TRBJ2-5; 9 nucleotides match TRBD2. The CDR3 spans 13 residues. The V segment lost 5 bases and the J segment 4 bases; nucleotides outside the gene matches: 5. CDR1 and CDR2 from the germline V gene are GTSNPN and SVGIG (reference sequence).

This clone occurred a few times. The V and J genes are TRBV30 and TRBJ1-1; D is perhaps TRBD1 (5 bases). V was cut by 1 base and J by 3 bases, with 15 bases left in between. Per germline, CDR1 GTSNPN and CDR2 SVGIG (reference sequence). This CDR3 comprises 15 residues. The CDR3 nucleotides are TGTGCCTGGAGTGACTCCTGGGGGGGTGACACTGAAGCTTTCTTT. Protein product: CAWSDSWGGDTEAFF.

This chain connects TRBV5-1 to TRBJ2-5, with D maybe TRBD2 (5 bases). From germline, CDR1 is SGHRS and CDR2 YFSETQ. Trimming removed 3 bases from V and 8 bases from J, with 11 bases in between. The CDR3 is 12 amino acids. CDR3 DNA: TGCGCCAGCAGCTCAGAACTAGATACCCAGTACTTC. Amino acids: CASSSELDTQYF.

The chain combines TRBV6-1 with TRBJ1-1, with D possibly TRBD1 on 6 matching bases. CDR1 MNHNS and CDR2 SASEGT come from the germline V gene. The germline V and J ends were trimmed by 1 base and 8 bases, with 11 bases remaining between them. The CDR3 covers 13 residues. The CDR3: CASSEVLTGEAFF. DNA of the CDR3: TGTGCCAGCAGTGAAGTTCTGACAGGCGAAGCTTTCTTT.

The genes are TRBV2 and TRBJ1-5; D is perhaps TRBD1 (6 bases). Germline CDR1 SNHLY, CDR2 FYNNEI. V lost 6 bases and J lost 7, with 16 bases in between. The CDR3 is 14 residues long. The CDR3 here is CASSNTGLRQPQHF. CDR3 bases: TGTGCCAGCAGCAACACAGGGTTACGGCAGCCCCAGCATTTT. Based on the CDR3 plus reference TRBV2 and TRBJ1-5, the full variable domain is EPEVTQTPSHQVTQMGQEVILRCVPISNHLYFYWYRQILGQKVEFLVSFYNNEISEKSEIFDDQFSVERPDGSNFTLKIRSTKLEDSAMYFCASSNTGLRQPQHFGDGTRLSIL.

This sequence joins TRBV7-9 and TRBJ2-7, with D perhaps matching TRBD2 (6 bases). Germline V CDR1 and CDR2: SEHNR, FQNEAQ (reference sequence). The V and J ends lost 5 bases and 2 bases respectively, with 16 bases between them. The CDR3 contains 15 residues. CDR3 in amino acids: CASSPPSGEPYEQYF. The CDR3 DNA is TGTGCCAGCAGCCCCCCATCGGGGGAACCCTACGAGCAGTACTTC.

The genes are TRBV5-8 and TRBJ1-2; D ambiguous. V was shortened by 5 bases and J by 7 bases, with 6 bases between the two germline ends. This CDR3 has 10 residues. Germline assignment: CDR1 SGHTS and CDR2 YDEGEE. CDR3 amino acids: CASRERGYTF. The DNA of the CDR3 is TGTGCCAGCAGGGAGCGTGGCTACACCTTC.

The chain is built from TRBV9 and TRBJ1-4; D might be TRBD1 (6 bases). CDR1 is SGDLS, CDR2 YYNGEE, per germline. CDR3 length: 14 residues. Deletions cut 0 bases from V and 6 bases from J, with 9 bases between. As DNA, the CDR3 is TGTGCCAGCAGCGTAGACCCAGGGGATGAAAAACTGTTTTTT. Translating it yields CASSVDPGDEKLFF.

This rearrangement joins TRBV2 to TRBJ2-1; D is perhaps TRBD1 (6 bases). Germline CDR1 and CDR2: SNHLY and FYNNEI. The CDR3 covers 14 residues. V shed 6 bases and J shed 10 bases, with 19 bases lying between them. The CDR3 reads CASRRGTPREEQFF. DNA for the CDR3: TGTGCCAGCAGGAGGGGGACCCCCCGGGAAGAGCAGTTCTTC.

The V call is TRBV28, the J call TRBJ2-4; 7 bases align to TRBD2. This CDR3 is built from 15 residues. The J segment lost 0 bases and the V segment lost 7 bases, leaving 6 bases of the junction unmatched. Germline V CDR1 and CDR2: MDHEN, SYDVKM. In DNA, the CDR3 is TGTGCCAGCAAACGGGGGGACTTAGCCAAAAACATTCAGTACTTC. Protein: CASKRGDLAKNIQYF.

V is TRBV6-5 and J is TRBJ1-5, with TRBD1 matching over 8 bases. After removal of 3 bases from V and 6 bases from J, the junction contained 7 bases not matched to a gene. CDR1 is MNHEY, CDR2 SVGAGI, per germline. The CDR3 covers 15 residues. The CDR3 region is CASSYIRGPGQPQHF. The CDR3 DNA reads as TGTGCCAGCAGTTATATCAGGGGGCCAGGTCAGCCCCAGCATTTT.

V gene TRBV7-6 combines with J gene TRBJ1-1; 8 nucleotides agree with TRBD1. Losses at the gene ends were 1 base for V and 1 base for J; bases not matched to a gene: 8. Looked up from germline, CDR1 is SGHVS and CDR2 is FNYEAQ. The CDR3 sequence is 17 residues long. The chain's CDR3 is CASSLGGDRRRNTEAFF. As DNA, the CDR3 is TGTGCCAGCAGCTTAGGGGGGGACAGGCGCCGGAACACTGAAGCTTTCTTT.

This rearrangement joins TRBV2 to TRBJ1-1; TRBD1 matches 7 bases. V lost 4 bases and J lost 3; bases outside the gene matches: 11. The CDR3 consists of 16 residues. Germline V gene sequence: CDR1 SNHLY, CDR2 FYNNEI. The CDR3 bases are TGTGCCAGCAGTGGGGCTTCGGCCAGGGGGGACACTGAAGCTTTCTTT. Protein: CASSGASARGDTEAFF.

The CDR3 here is CASRDTASYEQYF. CDR3 bases: TGTGCCAGCAGGGACACAGCTTCCTACGAGCAGTACTTC. The chain links TRBV6-1 to TRBJ2-7; possibly TRBD1 for D (5 bases). Trimming cost V 6 bases and J 1 base, with 10 bases left between them. Germline lookup yields CDR1 MNHNS and CDR2 SASEGT. This CDR3 contains 13 residues.

The DNA for the CDR3 is TGTGCCAGCAGCTACCAGCGGGGTACAGATACGCAGTATTTT. Its protein is CASSYQRGTDTQYF. The chain recombines TRBV7-2 with TRBJ2-3; TRBD2 aligns across 7 bases. The V segment lost 4 bases and the J segment 3 bases; nucleotides outside the gene matches: 4. Germline V lookup: CDR1 SGHTA, CDR2 FQGNSA. The CDR3 length is 14 residues.

The chain employs TRBV5-1 and TRBJ2-1; TRBD2 matches at 11 bases. Germline CDR1 is SGHRS and CDR2 is YFSETQ. V gave up 3 bases and J gave up 8 bases; unmatched junction bases: 4. This CDR3 is built from 14 residues. CDR3 region: CASSSTSGSHEQFF. CDR3 in DNA: TGCGCCAGCAGCTCCACTAGCGGGAGCCATGAGCAGTTCTTC.

V gene TRBV29-1 combines with J gene TRBJ2-7; possibly TRBD1 for D (6 bases). V dropped 7 bases and J dropped 5 bases, with 15 bases sitting between them. Per the germline V gene, CDR1 is SQVTM and CDR2 is ANQGSEA. The CDR3 runs to 12 residues. In DNA, the CDR3 is TGCAGCGGTCAGGGGCCCTACCACGAGCAGTACTTC. This translates into CSGQGPYHEQYF.

This chain's CDR3 is CASSHWGANQPQHF. The CDR3 nucleotides read TGCGCCAGCAGTCATTGGGGCGCCAATCAGCCCCAGCATTTT. This chain uses TRBV23-1 with TRBJ1-5; D possibly corresponds to TRBD1 (5 bases). TRBV23-1 belongs to the ORF category, with a function that is uncertain. This CDR3 region has 14 residues. The germline V and J ends were trimmed by 3 bases and 3 bases, with 9 bases remaining between them.

The chain carries TRBV29-1 and TRBJ2-1; 10 bases align to TRBD2. The germline CDR1 and CDR2 sequences are SQVTM and ANQGSEA. CDR3 length: 11 residues. CDR3 DNA sequence: TGCAGGGGGGAGCGGGAGGGACAGCAGTTCTTC. It specifies CRGEREGQQFF.